The next 12 T cell receptor beta chains were all read from a single sample in a study of blood T cells in healthy people across ages. Next came a second PCR, run for about 7 to 12 cycles, which used a sample-barcoded 5' primer along with a J-beta primer mix. TCRdb used MiXCR to reprocess the 5' RACE reads, holding one entry per CDR3 protein. The sample contains 1,800,000 or so distinct CDR3 sequences, 39% of which appear only once. Sequencing was carried out using blood. Source of these receptors: a human donor in good health.

V is TRBV6-2 or TRBV6-3 and J is TRBJ2-3; 11 bases map to TRBD2. CDR1 and CDR2 from the germline V gene are MNHEY and SVGEGT. V dropped 0 bases and J dropped 2; count of bases not matched to a gene: 1. The CDR3 runs 16 residues. The CDR3: CASSYSLAGATDTQYF. The CDR3 region has the DNA TGTGCCAGCAGTTACTCACTAGCGGGAGCCACAGATACGCAGTATTTT.

This clonotype was observed a handful of times. The chain combines TRBV28 with TRBJ2-6; 7 bases align to TRBD1. V was clipped by 3 bases and J by 4 bases; unmatched bases: 9. Germline V gene sequence: CDR1 MDHEN, CDR2 SYDVKM. The CDR3 spans 17 residues. The CDR3 loop is CASSFEGAQRGANVLTF. CDR3 in DNA: TGTGCCAGCAGTTTCGAGGGGGCGCAGCGCGGGGCCAACGTCCTGACTTTC.

This rearrangement joins TRBV6-2 or TRBV6-3 to TRBJ2-3; D unclear. The CDR3 covers 13 residues. Trimming stripped 2 bases from V and 5 bases from J, with 8 bases between. The germline V gene has CDR1 MNHEY and CDR2 SVGEGT. CDR3: CASSYQWKDTQYF. The CDR3 DNA follows: TGTGCCAGCAGTTACCAGTGGAAAGATACGCAGTATTTT.

V usage is TRBV6-5 and J usage is TRBJ1-2; 9 nucleotides line up with TRBD1. V trimming: 6 bases; J trimming: 0 bases; junction bases outside the gene matches: 8. This CDR3 is built from 16 residues. The germline V gene encodes CDR1 MNHEY and CDR2 SVGAGI. CDR3: CASRDTGGASNYGYTF. CDR3 nucleotide sequence: TGTGCCAGCAGAGATACAGGGGGCGCCTCTAACTATGGCTACACCTTC.

The V gene is TRBV6-4, the J gene TRBJ2-6, with 7 bases fitting TRBD1. The V segment lost 9 bases and the J segment 2 bases; nucleotides outside the gene matches: 7. The CDR3 runs 15 residues. Germline V lookup: CDR1 MRHNA, CDR2 SNTAGT. CDR3 protein: CASSDQGAGANVLTF. CDR3 nucleotide sequence: TGTGCCAGTAGCGACCAGGGGGCTGGGGCCAACGTCCTGACTTTC.

This clonotype was recorded a few times. The chain couples TRBV6-8 to TRBJ1-5, with D unresolved. CDR3 length: 17 amino acids. Germline V lookup: CDR1 MNHGY, CDR2 SAAAGT. V was cut by 5 bases and J by 0 bases, with 17 bases left in between. CDR3 loop: CASSPTHPIYSNQPQHF. CDR3 nucleotide sequence: TGTGCCAGCAGTCCGACTCACCCGATATATAGCAATCAGCCCCAGCATTTT.

This clonotype was counted once. The chain has TRBV7-2 and TRBJ1-5, with 9 nucleotides matching TRBD1. The germline CDR1 and CDR2 sequences are SGHTA and FQGNSA. This CDR3 region has 15 residues. J lost 5 bases, V lost 2 bases, and 4 bases had no gene match. The CDR3 DNA reads as TGTGCCAGCAGCTTATTGGGACAGGGCTATCAGCCCCAGCATTTT. Translation gives CASSLLGQGYQPQHF.

The rearrangement joins TRBV11-2 to TRBJ2-4, with D possibly being TRBD2 (6 bases). There are 15 residues in the CDR3. Trimming removed 5 bases at V and 11 bases at J, with 22 bases between. Germline CDR1 reads SGHAT; CDR2 reads FQNNGV. As DNA, the CDR3 is TGTGCCAGCAGCCCTCGGGGTAGCGGTAATGACGTTCAGTACTTC. Protein: CASSPRGSGNDVQYF.

This clonotype has a count of ten or more. V is TRBV6-2 or TRBV6-3 and J is TRBJ2-3, with 7 bases aligning to TRBD2. Losses at the gene ends were 4 bases for V and 3 bases for J; bases not matched to a gene: 7. Germline V gene lookup returns CDR1 MNHEY and CDR2 SVGEGT. The CDR3 runs 15 residues. As DNA, the CDR3 is TGTGCCAGCAGTTCCCCCCGGCGGGGGACAGATACGCAGTATTTT. Translating it yields CASSSPRRGTDTQYF.

This clonotype appeared a few times. The rearrangement joins TRBV7-9 to TRBJ2-3; 8 bases are shared with TRBD1. The germline V gene has CDR1 SEHNR and CDR2 FQNEAQ (reference sequence). With 2 bases clipped from V and 2 bases from J, the junction kept 9 bases outside the gene matches. The CDR3 runs to 17 residues. Here the CDR3 reads CASSLNRQGAYTDTQYF. In DNA, the CDR3 is TGTGCCAGCAGCTTAAATCGTCAGGGGGCCTACACAGATACGCAGTATTTT.

V is TRBV7-2 and J is TRBJ2-2; D uncertain. The CDR3 spans 14 residues. The germline gives CDR1 SGHTA, CDR2 FQGNSA. V lost 8 bases to trimming and J lost 1 base, with 11 bases between them. The CDR3 protein is CASGIEMNTGELFF. The DNA of the CDR3 is TGTGCCAGCGGTATAGAGATGAACACCGGGGAGCTGTTTTTT.

This clonotype was observed a single time. The CDR3 here is CATSPRFDRGLNGYTF. The CDR3 DNA reads TGTGCCACCAGCCCTCGATTTGACAGGGGATTAAATGGCTACACCTTC. This chain links TRBV15 with TRBJ1-2, with 8 bases aligning to TRBD1. CDR3 length equals 16 residues. Germline-derived CDR1 and CDR2 are LNHNV and YYDKDF (reference sequence). J was trimmed by 6 bases and V by 5 bases; bases with no gene match: 14.